The clone carrying this T cell receptor (beta chain) was seen more than once but under ten times. This same CDR3 is encoded by further DNA sequences in the sample. The data stem from a study of blood T cell repertoires in COVID-19. Turning to the study itself: Collection of acute and convalescent COVID-19 samples took place in the United States, Italy and Spain. T cells, B-cell-depleted T cells, or PBMCs provided the cDNA or gDNA that served as material.

Original processing methods: Reference gene primer amplification gave nucleated cell count estimates. TCRdb's copy holds only in-frame clones and misses some; the assay was immunoSEQ multiplex PCR. D and trimming were read from the DNA, whereas the V and J calls and clone size are those reported in that table. The sample shows a few hundred thousand clones, about 86% of them seen only once. Germline CDR1 is DFQATT and CDR2 is SNEGSKA (reference sequence). The CDR3 length is 13 residues. Trimming left V 3 bases short and J 3 bases short, with 9 bases between. V and J are TRBV20-1 and TRBJ1-5; D gene unclear. The sequencing input was peripheral blood. This sequence was found in a man of 80 years or more with acute or convalescent COVID-19. The chain's CDR3 is CSASSGVNQPQHF. For the CDR3, the DNA is TGCAGTGCTAGTTCCGGGGTCAATCAGCCCCAGCATTTT.